The 24 T cell receptor beta chains given below trace back to one sample, sequenced in a study of CD8 T cells in Susac syndrome. When the RNA was reverse transcribed, random hexamers were used with an input of roughly 0.45 to 1 ug. TCRdb re-called the immunoSEQ multiplex PCR reads with MiXCR, one entry per CDR3 protein. The sample contains some 130,000 distinct CDR3 sequences, roughly 76% of which appear only once. The specimen sequenced was CD8+ T cells from PBMCs. These receptors were obtained from a human donor with multiple sclerosis.

The chain carries TRBV12-3 or TRBV12-4 and TRBJ2-1, with 8 bases identical to TRBD1. The V and J ends lost 7 bases and 7 bases, in that order; junction bases with no gene match: 9. The CDR3 runs to 14 residues. The CDR3 DNA is TGTGCCAGCATTTCGACAGGGGAAATAAATGAGCAGTTCTTC. The encoded protein is CASISTGEINEQFF.

J is TRBJ2-3 and V is TRBV19; weak D call: TRBD2 (5 bases). This CDR3 comprises 13 residues. The germline V gene encodes CDR1 LNHDA and CDR2 SQIVND (reference sequence). The V end lost 5 bases, the J end lost 5 bases, and 11 bases lay between the germline ends. CDR3 loop: CASSPDEGDTQYF. Written as DNA, the CDR3 is TGTGCCAGTAGTCCAGATGAGGGAGATACGCAGTATTTT.

The chain has TRBV15 and TRBJ1-2; D perhaps matches TRBD1 (6 bases). Germline CDR1 and CDR2: LNHNV and YYDKDF (reference sequence). V was clipped by 4 bases and J by 1 base, with 7 bases between them. This CDR3 has 13 residues. The CDR3 protein is CATSTGDNYGYTF. The CDR3 DNA reads TGTGCCACCAGCACAGGGGATAACTATGGCTACACCTTC.

The chain links TRBV7-9 to TRBJ1-1; the D gene is possibly TRBD1 (6 bases). Germline V gene sequence: CDR1 SEHNR, CDR2 FQNEAQ (reference sequence). The CDR3 length is 14 residues. The V end lost 2 bases, the J end lost 5 bases, and 12 bases lay between the germline ends. The CDR3, as DNA: TGTGCCAGCAGCTTAAATCAGGGGTGGACTGAAGCTTTCTTT. It yields the protein CASSLNQGWTEAFF.

This clonotype was observed a few times. J is TRBJ2-1 and V is TRBV7-8; perhaps D is TRBD1 or TRBD2 (5 bases each). The CDR3 extends over 14 amino acids. V was cut by 1 base and J by 5 bases, with 9 bases left in between. Germline loops: CDR1 SGHVS, CDR2 FQNEAQ. CDR3 nucleotide sequence: TGTGCCAGCAGCTTAGAGTTGGGGGACAATGAGCAGTTCTTC. It encodes CASSLELGDNEQFF.

The chain employs TRBV6-2 or TRBV6-3 and TRBJ1-1; D ambiguous. V was trimmed by 7 bases and J by 1 base, leaving 10 bases between them. The germline V gene encodes CDR1 MNHEY and CDR2 SVGEGT. This CDR3 has 13 residues. Here the CDR3 reads CASKVLGNTEAFF. CDR3 in DNA: TGTGCCAGCAAGGTTTTAGGGAACACTGAAGCTTTCTTT.

This clonotype has a single count. The V and J genes are TRBV19 and TRBJ1-1, with D uncertain. Germline V gene sequence: CDR1 LNHDA, CDR2 SQIVND (reference sequence). The length of the CDR3 is 14 residues. V shed 1 base and J shed 6 bases, with 12 bases lying between them. The CDR3 DNA follows: TGTGCCAGTAGTATAGGTCCCTCCGGGGCTGAAGCTTTCTTT. Its translation is CASSIGPSGAEAFF.

J is TRBJ2-1 and V is TRBV4-3, with TRBD2 matching 14 bases. The germline V gene encodes CDR1 LGHNA and CDR2 YSLEER. Trimming took 2 bases from V and 6 from J; bases not matched to a gene: 3. The length of the CDR3 is 16 residues. CDR3 protein: CASSQSTSGRANEQFF. CDR3 bases: TGCGCCAGCAGCCAATCGACTAGCGGGAGGGCCAATGAGCAGTTCTTC.

This sequence joins TRBV20-1 and TRBJ2-2, with 14 bases aligning to TRBD2. The CDR3 consists of 16 residues. Per the germline V gene, CDR1 is DFQATT and CDR2 is SNEGSKA (reference sequence). J gave up 4 bases and V 0 bases, and 1 base lay outside the gene matches. The CDR3 DNA sequence: TGCAGTGCTAGAGAAGGACTAGCGGGGGGCACCGGGGAGCTGTTTTTT. It codes for CSAREGLAGGTGELFF.

This clonotype appeared a few times. The V and J genes are TRBV6-1 and TRBJ1-1; TRBD1 might be the D (6 bases). Germline V gives CDR1 MNHNS, CDR2 SASEGT. V was pared by 6 bases and J by 1 base, with 15 bases between. CDR3 length equals 15 residues. CDR3 in DNA: TGTGCCAGCAGCCCTTTATACAGGGAGAACACTGAAGCTTTCTTT. Residues: CASSPLYRENTEAFF.

CDR3 sequence (DNA): TGTGCCAGCAGACTTTCAGGATCCTACGAGCAGTACGTC. This translates into CASRLSGSYEQYV. The V and J genes are TRBV6-1 and TRBJ2-7; D gene unclear. V lost 6 bases and J 1 base, leaving 10 bases between the germline ends. This CDR3 has 13 residues. Germline CDR1 and CDR2: MNHNS and SASEGT.

The V and J genes are TRBV4-1 and TRBJ2-7; TRBD1 or TRBD2 may be the D gene (5 bases each). V lost 1 base and J 2 bases, leaving 9 bases between the germline ends. CDR3 length: 14 residues. CDR1 and CDR2 from the germline V gene are MGHRA and YSYEKL. In nucleotides, the CDR3 is TGCGCCAGCAGCCAAGGGGACGGAACCTACGAGCAGTACTTC. This gives the protein CASSQGDGTYEQYF.

This chain connects TRBV7-2 to TRBJ1-2; 8 bases fit TRBD1. Germline V gene lookup returns CDR1 SGHTA and CDR2 FQGNSA. CDR3 size: 16 residues. V lost 4 bases and J lost 7; bases outside the gene matches: 14. The CDR3 here is CASSSAPTGTGPGYTF. Here the CDR3 DNA reads TGTGCCAGCAGCTCAGCCCCCACCGGGACAGGCCCTGGCTACACCTTC.

The chain uses TRBV19 and TRBJ1-1, with D perhaps TRBD1 (5 bases). CDR1 and CDR2 from the germline V gene are LNHDA and SQIVND (reference sequence). Trimming cost V 6 bases and J 4 bases, with 12 bases left between them. The CDR3 has 13 amino acids. In nucleotides, the CDR3 is TGTGCCAGTAGCCCGGGACTGCTCACTGAAGCTTTCTTT. Encoded protein: CASSPGLLTEAFF.

The chain has TRBV13 and TRBJ2-7; D gene unclear. The CDR3 covers 13 residues. V lost 0 bases and J lost 9, with 12 bases in between. Looked up from germline, CDR1 is PRHDT and CDR2 is FYEKMQ (reference sequence). CDR3 residues: CASSLGVRNAQYV. CDR3 sequence (DNA): TGTGCCAGCAGCTTAGGGGTTAGGAATGCGCAGTACGTC.

This rearrangement joins TRBV12-3 or TRBV12-4 to TRBJ2-4; tentative D call: TRBD2 (5 bases). V was trimmed by 5 bases and J by 3 bases, leaving 17 bases between them. This CDR3 has 16 residues. As DNA, the CDR3 is TGTGCCAGCAGTCCCTACCGGGTCGGAGGCAAAAACATTCAGTACTTC. It specifies CASSPYRVGGKNIQYF.

This chain connects TRBV10-3 to TRBJ2-7; maybe TRBD2 (5 bases). CDR3 size: 13 residues. Germline values: CDR1 ENHRY, CDR2 SYGVKD. V was cut by 3 bases and J by 2 bases, with 8 bases left in between. The CDR3 nucleotides are TGTGCCATCAGTGACAGCGGTACCTACGAGCAGTACGTC. Translated: CAISDSGTYEQYV.

The chain joins TRBV5-6 to TRBJ2-1; tentative D call: TRBD2 (6 bases). Trimming took off 4 bases at V and 9 bases at J, with 11 bases between the two ends. CDR1 is SGHDT, CDR2 YYEEEE, per germline. The CDR3 consists of 12 residues. CDR3 in amino acids: CASSVVGGEQFF. The CDR3 bases are TGTGCCAGCAGCGTGGTCGGGGGTGAGCAGTTCTTC.

The chain has TRBV7-9 and TRBJ2-1, with no clear D. CDR3 size: 12 residues. CDR1 is SEHNR, CDR2 FQNEAQ, per germline (reference sequence). Trimming took off 3 bases at V and 8 bases at J, with 8 bases between the two ends. The CDR3 DNA sequence: TGTGCCAGCAGCTTCACGTGGGATGAGCAGTTCTTC. It is translated as CASSFTWDEQFF.

This clonotype has a single count. The chain combines TRBV19 with TRBJ2-7; D call uncertain. V gave up 3 bases and J gave up 3 bases, with 12 bases separating them. The germline CDR1 and CDR2 sequences are LNHDA and SQIVND (reference sequence). This CDR3 spans 14 amino acids. Written as DNA, the CDR3 is TGTGCCAGTAGTATGGCAGCCTTTTACTACGAGCAGTACTTC. It is translated as CASSMAAFYYEQYF. The full variable domain, its missing parts supplied by reference TRBV19 and TRBJ2-7, is DGGITQSPKYLFRKEGQNVTLSCEQNLNHDAMYWYRQDPGQGLRLIYYSQIVNDFQKGDIAEGYSVSREKKESFPLTVTSAQKNPTAFYLCASSMAAFYYEQYFGPGTRLTVT.

The V gene is TRBV6-5, the J gene TRBJ1-5; TRBD1 might be the D (6 bases). Trimming took off 2 bases at V and 1 base at J, with 6 bases between the two ends. CDR1 is MNHEY and CDR2 is SVGAGI in the germline V gene. This CDR3 has 14 residues. The CDR3 sequence is CASSYGQSNQPQHF. The DNA of the CDR3 is TGTGCCAGCAGTTACGGACAGAGCAATCAGCCCCAGCATTTT.

V is TRBV27 and J is TRBJ2-5; D not certain. The germline V and J ends were trimmed by 3 bases and 5 bases, with 10 bases remaining between them. The CDR3 runs to 13 residues. CDR1 and CDR2 from the germline V gene are MNHEY and SMNVEV (reference sequence). The DNA of the CDR3 is TGTGCCAGCAGTTTTGGGTTTTTGGAGACCCAGTACTTC. This encodes CASSFGFLETQYF.

V is TRBV29-1 and J is TRBJ1-1; possibly TRBD1 for D (6 bases). Trimming stripped 3 bases from V and 7 bases from J, with 18 bases between. The length of the CDR3 is 14 residues. Germline loops: CDR1 SQVTM, CDR2 ANQGSEA. The CDR3 DNA sequence: TGCAGCGTTGATAGTGGTTCGGGGGCCGGTGAAGCTTTCTTT. Residues: CSVDSGSGAGEAFF.

J is TRBJ1-2 and V is TRBV4-3; D is uncertain. Trimming cost V 2 bases and J 2 bases, with 9 bases left between them. Germline CDR1 and CDR2: LGHNA and YSLEER. There are 14 residues in the CDR3. CDR3 sequence: CASSQQTYNYGYTF. DNA for the CDR3: TGCGCCAGCAGCCAACAGACATACAACTATGGCTACACCTTC.